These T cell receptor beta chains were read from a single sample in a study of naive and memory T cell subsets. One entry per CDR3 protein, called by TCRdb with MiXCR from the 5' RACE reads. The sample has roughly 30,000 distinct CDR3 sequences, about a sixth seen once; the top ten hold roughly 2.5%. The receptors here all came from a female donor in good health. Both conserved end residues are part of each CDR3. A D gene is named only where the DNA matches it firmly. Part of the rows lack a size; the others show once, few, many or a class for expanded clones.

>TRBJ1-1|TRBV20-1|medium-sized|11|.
TGCAGTGCCACGTCCCAGGTTGAAGCTTTCTTT
CSATSQVEAFF
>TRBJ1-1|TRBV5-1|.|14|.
TGCGCCAGCAGCTCCCTCCGTTTGAACACTGAAGCTTTCTTT
CASSSLRLNTEAFF
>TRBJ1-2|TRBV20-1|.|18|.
TGCAGTGCTAGAGATCTTACAGGCGGCACTCATAGTAACTATGGCTACACCTTC
CSARDLTGGTHSNYGYTF
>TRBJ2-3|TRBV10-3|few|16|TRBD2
TGTGCCATCAGTGAAAGACTAGCGGGGAGCACAGATACGCAGTATTTT
CAISERLAGSTDTQYF
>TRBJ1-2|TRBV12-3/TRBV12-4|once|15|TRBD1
TGTGCCAGCAGCCGAAGACAGGGTTCGAACTATGGCTACACCTTC
CASSRRQGSNYGYTF
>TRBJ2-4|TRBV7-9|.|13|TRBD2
TGTGCCAGCAGGGCGGGGGGGCTGGACATTCAGTACTTC
CASRAGGLDIQYF
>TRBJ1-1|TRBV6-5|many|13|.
TGTGCCAGCAGTTTGGAGATTAACACTGAAGCTTTCTTT
CASSLEINTEAFF
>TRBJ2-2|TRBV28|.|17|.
TGTGCCAGCAGTGCAACAGGAGGCAAAATCCAGTACGGGGAGCTGTTTTTT
CASSATGGKIQYGELFF
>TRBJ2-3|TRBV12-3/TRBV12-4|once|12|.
TGTGCCAGCAGTTTAGCTGCAGATACGCAGTATTTT
CASSLAADTQYF
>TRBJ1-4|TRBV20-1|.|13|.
TGCAGTGCCTCTCGTGGACCTAATGAAAAACTGTTTTTT
CSASRGPNEKLFF
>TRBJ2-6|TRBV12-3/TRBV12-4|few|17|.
TGTGCCAGCAGTTCCTACCCCACATTCTCTGGGGCCAACGTCCTGACTTTC
CASSSYPTFSGANVLTF
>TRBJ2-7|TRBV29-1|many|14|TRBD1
TGCAGCGTTGTAACCGGGACAGCCTTGTCCGAGCAGTACTTC
CSVVTGTALSEQYF
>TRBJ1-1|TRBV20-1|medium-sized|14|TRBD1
TGCAGTGCTAGGACAGGGGAGGTCCACACTGAAGCTTTCTTT
CSARTGEVHTEAFF
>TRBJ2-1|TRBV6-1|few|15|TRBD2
TGTGCCAGCAGGGCTAGCGGGGGCCCACTCAATGAGCAGTTCTTC
CASRASGGPLNEQFF
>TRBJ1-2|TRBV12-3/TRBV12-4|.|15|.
TGTGCCAGCACCCCCCAGACGAGTCACGCAAATGGCTACACCTTC
CASTPQTSHANGYTF
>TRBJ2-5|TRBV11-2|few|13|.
TGTGCCAGCAGCCGAGATACAAAAGAGACCCAGTACTTC
CASSRDTKETQYF
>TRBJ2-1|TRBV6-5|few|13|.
TGTGCCAGCACCCCAAGGGGCCGAAATGAGCAGTTCTTC
CASTPRGRNEQFF
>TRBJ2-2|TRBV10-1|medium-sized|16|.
TGCGCCAGCAGTGAGCGCAACCCTGCCCGGACCGGGGAGCTGTTTTTT
CASSERNPARTGELFF
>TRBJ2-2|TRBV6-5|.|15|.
TGTGCCAGCAGTTACTCGACGAGCAACACCGGGGAGCTGTTTTTT
CASSYSTSNTGELFF
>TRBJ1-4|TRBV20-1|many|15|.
TGCAGTGCTGGCGGTATGGGAGGCTTGGGAGAAAAACTGTTTTTT
CSAGGMGGLGEKLFF
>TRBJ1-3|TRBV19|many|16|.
TGTGCCACTTTCGCCTCAGACTGGATCGGTGGAAACACCATATATTTT
CATFASDWIGGNTIYF
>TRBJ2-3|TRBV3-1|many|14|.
TGTGCCAGCAGCCAAAAGGGCCCGAGAGATACGCAGTATTTT
CASSQKGPRDTQYF
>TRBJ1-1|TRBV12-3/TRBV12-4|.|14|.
TGTGCCAGCAATAGGATACTATCGAACACTGAAGCTTTCTTT
CASNRILSNTEAFF
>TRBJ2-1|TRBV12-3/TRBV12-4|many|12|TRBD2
TGTGCCAGCAGTTTGCTAGCGGGGGAGCAGTTCTTC
CASSLLAGEQFF
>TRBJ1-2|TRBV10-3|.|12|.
TGTGCCATCAGTGATGGGGGTGAGGGCTACACCTTC
CAISDGGEGYTF
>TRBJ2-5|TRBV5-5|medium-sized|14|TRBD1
TGTGCCAGCAGCAGAACAGGGGTAGAAGAGACCCAGTACTTC
CASSRTGVEETQYF
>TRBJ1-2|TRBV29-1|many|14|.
TGCAGCGCCGACGCGACAGGAGCTAACTATGGCTACACCTTC
CSADATGANYGYTF
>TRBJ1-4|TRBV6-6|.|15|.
TGTGCCAGCAGTTACCTCCGGGACGGTAATGAAAAACTGTTTTTT
CASSYLRDGNEKLFF
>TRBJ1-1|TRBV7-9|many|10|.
TGTGCCAGCAGCGGGGCGGGGGCTTTCTTT
CASSGAGAFF
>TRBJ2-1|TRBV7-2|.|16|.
TGTGCCAGCAGCTTAGGAGGGGGAGGTCCCTACAATGAGCAGTTCTTC
CASSLGGGGPYNEQFF
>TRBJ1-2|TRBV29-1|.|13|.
TGCAGCGTCGGGGGGGGTGTCGGGTATGGCGACACCTTC
CSVGGGVGYGDTF
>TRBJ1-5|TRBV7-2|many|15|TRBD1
TGTGCCAGCAGCATCGGACAGGGGGCCAATCAGCCCCAGCATTTT
CASSIGQGANQPQHF
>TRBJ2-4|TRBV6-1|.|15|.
TGTGCCAGCAGAGGGGCCAGGGTATCCAAAAACATTCAGTACTTC
CASRGARVSKNIQYF
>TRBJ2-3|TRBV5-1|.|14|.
TGCGCCAGCAGCTTGTGGCAAAGTGAGGGTACGCAGTATTTT
CASSLWQSEGTQYF
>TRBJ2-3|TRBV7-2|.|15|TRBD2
TGTGCCAGCAGCTTAAGCGGGATTTACACAGATACGCAGTATTTT
CASSLSGIYTDTQYF
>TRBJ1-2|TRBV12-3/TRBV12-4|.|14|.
TGTGCCAGCGGGGGGGACACTGATAACTATGGCTACACCTTC
CASGGDTDNYGYTF
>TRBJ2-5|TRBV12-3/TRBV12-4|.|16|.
TGTGCCAGCAGTTTCGGGGGCGGGGGACACCAAGAGACCCAGTACTTC
CASSFGGGGHQETQYF
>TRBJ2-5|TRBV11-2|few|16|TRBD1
TGTGCCAGCAGCATAATACAGGGGGAGTACCAAGAGACCCAGTACTTC
CASSIIQGEYQETQYF
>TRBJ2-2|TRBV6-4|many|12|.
TGTGCCAGCAGTGAGAACACCGGGGAGCTGTTTTTT
CASSENTGELFF
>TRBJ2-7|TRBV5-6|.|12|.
TGTGCCAGCAGCTTGACTCCTAAGGAGCAGTACTTC
CASSLTPKEQYF
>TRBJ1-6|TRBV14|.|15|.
TGTGCCAGCAGCCAATTAGGCACCTATAATTCACCCCTCCACTTT
CASSQLGTYNSPLHF
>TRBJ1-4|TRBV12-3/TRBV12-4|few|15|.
TGTGCCAGCAGTTTTCTGGGTGGAACTAATGAAAAACTGTTTTTT
CASSFLGGTNEKLFF
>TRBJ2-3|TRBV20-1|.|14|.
TGCAGTGCCCGACTAGAGGCTTTTACAGATACGCAGTATTTT
CSARLEAFTDTQYF
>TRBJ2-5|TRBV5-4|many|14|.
TGTGCCAGCAGCCACGACTCTGAACAAGAGACCCAGTACTTC
CASSHDSEQETQYF
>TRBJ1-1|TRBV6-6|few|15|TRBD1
TGTGCCAGCAGCCCCGGACAGGGAATGGCCACTGAAGCTTTCTTT
CASSPGQGMATEAFF
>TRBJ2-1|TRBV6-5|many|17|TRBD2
TGTGCCAGCAGTTACCCAACGGGACTAAGCGGGGGGCATGAGCAGTTCTTC
CASSYPTGLSGGHEQFF
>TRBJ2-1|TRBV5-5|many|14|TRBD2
TGTGCCAGCAGCTTCGCTAGCGGCTACAATGAGCAGTTCTTC
CASSFASGYNEQFF
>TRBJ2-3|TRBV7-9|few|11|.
TGTGCCAGCAGAGGTGTGGATACGCAGTATTTT
CASRGVDTQYF
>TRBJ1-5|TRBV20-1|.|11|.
TGCAGTGTGGCAGGGGATCAGCCCCAGCATTTT
CSVAGDQPQHF
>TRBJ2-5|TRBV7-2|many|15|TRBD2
TGTGCCAGCAGCTTATCGCCTAGCGGGCGGGAGACCCAGTACTTC
CASSLSPSGRETQYF
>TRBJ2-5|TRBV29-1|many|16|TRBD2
TGCAGCGTTGATGATGAGCTAGCGGGGGCTAGAGAGACCCAGTACTTC
CSVDDELAGARETQYF
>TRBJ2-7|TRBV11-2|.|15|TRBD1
TGTGCCAGCAGCCCGTGGACAGGGCTTCAATACGAGCAGTACTTC
CASSPWTGLQYEQYF
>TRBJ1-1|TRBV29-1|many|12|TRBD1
TGCAGCGGTGACAGGGGGAACACTGAAGCTTTCTTT
CSGDRGNTEAFF
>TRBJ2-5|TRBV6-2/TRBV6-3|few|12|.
TGTGCCAGCACACGTGGAGCGGAGACCCAGTACTTC
CASTRGAETQYF
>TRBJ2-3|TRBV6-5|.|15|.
TGTGCCAGCAGTTTGGATACAGGAACTCGACGGCTGCAGTATTTT
CASSLDTGTRRLQYF
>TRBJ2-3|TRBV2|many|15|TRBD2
TGTGCCAGCACTCCGACTAGCGGGGGCACAGATACGCAGTATTTT
CASTPTSGGTDTQYF
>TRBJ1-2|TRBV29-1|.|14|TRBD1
TGCAGCACAAGACAGGGCCTAGGGGAGGGTGGCGACACCTTC
CSTRQGLGEGGDTF